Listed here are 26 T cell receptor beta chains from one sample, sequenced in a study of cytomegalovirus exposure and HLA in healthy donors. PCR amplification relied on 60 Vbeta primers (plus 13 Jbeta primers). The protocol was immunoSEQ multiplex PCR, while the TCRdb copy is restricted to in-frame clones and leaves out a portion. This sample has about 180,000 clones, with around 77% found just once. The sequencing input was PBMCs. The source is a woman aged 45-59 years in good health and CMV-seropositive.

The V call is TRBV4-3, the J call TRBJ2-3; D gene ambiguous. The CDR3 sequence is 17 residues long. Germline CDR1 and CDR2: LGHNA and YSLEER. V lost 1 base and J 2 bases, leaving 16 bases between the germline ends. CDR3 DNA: TGCGCCAGCAGCCAAGTGACGCAGACACCCTTCACAGATACGCAGTATTTT. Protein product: CASSQVTQTPFTDTQYF.

CDR3 in DNA: TGTGCCAGCAGCTTCCGGACTAGCGGGGGGAAGGGAACAGATACGCAGTATTTT. Translating it yields CASSFRTSGGKGTDTQYF. The chain joins TRBV7-2 to TRBJ2-3; 14 bases match TRBD2. V trimming: 3 bases; J trimming: 3 bases; junction bases outside the gene matches: 8. The CDR3 is made up of 18 amino acids. In germline, CDR1 is SGHTA, CDR2 FQGNSA. The whole variable domain, filled in from reference TRBV7-2 and TRBJ2-3, reads GAGVSQSPSNKVTEKGKDVELRCDPISGHTALYWYRQSLGQGLEFLIYFQGNSAPDKSGLPSDRFSAERTGGSVSTLTIQRTQQEDSAVYLCASSFRTSGGKGTDTQYFGPGTRLTVL.

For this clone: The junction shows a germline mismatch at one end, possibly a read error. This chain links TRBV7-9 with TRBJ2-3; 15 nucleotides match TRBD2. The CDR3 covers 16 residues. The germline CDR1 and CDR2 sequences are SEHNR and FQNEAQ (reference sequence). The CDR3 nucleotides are TGTTCCAGCAGCTTTTCGGGACTAGCGGGAGGCGATACGCAGTATTTT. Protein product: CSSSFSGLAGGDTQYF.

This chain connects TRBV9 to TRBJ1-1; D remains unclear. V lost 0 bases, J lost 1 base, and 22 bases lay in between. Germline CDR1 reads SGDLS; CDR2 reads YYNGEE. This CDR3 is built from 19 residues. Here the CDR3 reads CASSVVREGWVGKNTEAFF. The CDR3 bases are TGTGCCAGCAGCGTAGTACGGGAGGGATGGGTAGGGAAGAACACTGAAGCTTTCTTT. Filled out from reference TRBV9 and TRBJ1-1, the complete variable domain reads DSGVTQTPKHLITATGQRVTLRCSPRSGDLSVYWYQQSLDQGLQFLIQYYNGEERAKGNILERFSAQQFPDLHSELNLSSLELGDSALYFCASSVVREGWVGKNTEAFFGQGTRLTVV.

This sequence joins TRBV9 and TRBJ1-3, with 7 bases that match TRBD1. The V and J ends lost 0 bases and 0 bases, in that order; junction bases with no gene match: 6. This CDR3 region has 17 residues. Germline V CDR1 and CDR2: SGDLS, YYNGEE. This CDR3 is CASSVGGTASSGNTIYF. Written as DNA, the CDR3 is TGTGCCAGCAGCGTAGGGGGGACAGCGAGCTCTGGAAACACCATATATTTT.

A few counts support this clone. The CDR3 nucleotides are TGTGCCAGCAATCGACAGGGGGGCGACAATGAGCAGTTCTTC. This sequence encodes CASNRQGGDNEQFF. The V and J genes are TRBV7-2 and TRBJ2-1; TRBD1 matches at 9 bases. CDR3 length: 14 amino acids. Germline CDR1 is SGHTA and CDR2 is FQGNSA. Trimming removed 7 bases from V and 5 bases from J; junction bases left unmatched: 6.

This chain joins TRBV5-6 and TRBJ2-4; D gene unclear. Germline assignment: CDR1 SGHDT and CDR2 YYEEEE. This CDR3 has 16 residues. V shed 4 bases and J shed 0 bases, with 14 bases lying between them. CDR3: CASSPWLTEAKNIQYF. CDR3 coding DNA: TGTGCCAGCAGCCCTTGGTTAACTGAAGCCAAAAACATTCAGTACTTC.

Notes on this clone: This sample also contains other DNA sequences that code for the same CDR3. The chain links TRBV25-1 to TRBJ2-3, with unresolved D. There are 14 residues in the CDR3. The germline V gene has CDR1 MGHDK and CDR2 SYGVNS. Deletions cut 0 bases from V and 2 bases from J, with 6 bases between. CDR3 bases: TGTGCCAGCAGTGAATATAGCCTCACAGATACGCAGTATTTT. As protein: CASSEYSLTDTQYF.

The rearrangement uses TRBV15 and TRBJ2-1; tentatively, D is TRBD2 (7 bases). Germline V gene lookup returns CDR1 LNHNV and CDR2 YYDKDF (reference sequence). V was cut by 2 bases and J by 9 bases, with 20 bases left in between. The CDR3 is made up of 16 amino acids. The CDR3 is CATSRSPRLADSEQFF. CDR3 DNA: TGTGCCACCAGCAGATCTCCGCGGCTAGCGGACAGTGAGCAGTTCTTC.

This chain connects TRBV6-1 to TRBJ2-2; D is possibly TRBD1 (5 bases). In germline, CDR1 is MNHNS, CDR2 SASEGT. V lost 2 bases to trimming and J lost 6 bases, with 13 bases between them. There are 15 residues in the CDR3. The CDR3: CASSERLWGAGELFF. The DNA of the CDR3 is TGTGCCAGCAGTGAACGGCTCTGGGGCGCCGGGGAGCTGTTTTTT.

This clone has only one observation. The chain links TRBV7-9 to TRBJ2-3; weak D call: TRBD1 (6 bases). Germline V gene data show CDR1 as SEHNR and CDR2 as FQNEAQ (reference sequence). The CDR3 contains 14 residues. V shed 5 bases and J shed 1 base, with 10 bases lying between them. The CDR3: CASSPQGRTDTQYF. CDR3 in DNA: TGTGCCAGCAGCCCCCAGGGGCGCACAGATACGCAGTATTTT. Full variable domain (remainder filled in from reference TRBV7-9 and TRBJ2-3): DTGVSQNPRHKITKRGQNVTFRCDPISEHNRLYWYRQTLGQGPEFLTYFQNEAQLEKSRLLSDRFSAERPKGSFSTLEIQRTEQGDSAMYLCASSPQGRTDTQYFGPGTRLTVL.

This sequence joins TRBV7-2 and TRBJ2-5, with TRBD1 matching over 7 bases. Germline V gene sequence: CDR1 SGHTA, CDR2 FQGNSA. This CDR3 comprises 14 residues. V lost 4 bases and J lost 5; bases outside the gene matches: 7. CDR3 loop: CASSYTGEQETQYF. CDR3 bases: TGTGCCAGCAGCTATACAGGGGAGCAGGAGACCCAGTACTTC.

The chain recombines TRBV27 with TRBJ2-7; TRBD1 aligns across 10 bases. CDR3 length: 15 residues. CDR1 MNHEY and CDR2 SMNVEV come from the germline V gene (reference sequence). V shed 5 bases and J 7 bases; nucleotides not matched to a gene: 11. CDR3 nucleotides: TGTGCCAGCAGTCCAACCGGGACAGGGGTAACAGAGCAGTACTTC. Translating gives CASSPTGTGVTEQYF.

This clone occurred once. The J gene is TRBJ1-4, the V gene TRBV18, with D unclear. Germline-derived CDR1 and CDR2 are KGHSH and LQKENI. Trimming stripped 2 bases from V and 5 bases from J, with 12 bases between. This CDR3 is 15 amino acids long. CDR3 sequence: CASSPGPRSNEKLFF. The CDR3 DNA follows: TGTGCCAGCTCACCAGGGCCGAGATCGAATGAAAAACTGTTTTTT.

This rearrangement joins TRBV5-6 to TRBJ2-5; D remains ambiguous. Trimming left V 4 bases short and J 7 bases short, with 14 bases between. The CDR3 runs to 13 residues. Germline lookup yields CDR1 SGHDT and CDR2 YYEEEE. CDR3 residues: CASSLPGGGTQYF. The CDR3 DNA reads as TGTGCCAGCAGCCTACCTGGCGGTGGGACCCAGTACTTC.

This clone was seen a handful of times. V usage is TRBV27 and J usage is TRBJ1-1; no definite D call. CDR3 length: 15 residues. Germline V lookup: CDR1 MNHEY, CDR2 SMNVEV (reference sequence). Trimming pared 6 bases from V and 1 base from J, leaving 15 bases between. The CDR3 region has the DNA TGTGCCAGCAGCCAAGGGTCGAGCGGGAACACTGAAGCTTTCTTT. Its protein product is CASSQGSSGNTEAFF.

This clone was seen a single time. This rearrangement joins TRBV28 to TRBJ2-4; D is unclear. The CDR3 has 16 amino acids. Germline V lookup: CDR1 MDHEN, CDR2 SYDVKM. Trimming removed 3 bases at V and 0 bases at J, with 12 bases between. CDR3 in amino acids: CASSLLVPIAKNIQYF. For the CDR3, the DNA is TGTGCCAGCAGTTTGCTAGTTCCCATAGCCAAAAACATTCAGTACTTC.

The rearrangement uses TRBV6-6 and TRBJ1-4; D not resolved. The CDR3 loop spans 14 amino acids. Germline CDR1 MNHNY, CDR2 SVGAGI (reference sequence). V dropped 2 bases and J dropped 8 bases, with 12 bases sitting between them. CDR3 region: CASSYESAGEKLFF. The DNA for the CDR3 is TGTGCCAGCAGTTACGAGTCGGCGGGCGAAAAACTGTTTTTT.

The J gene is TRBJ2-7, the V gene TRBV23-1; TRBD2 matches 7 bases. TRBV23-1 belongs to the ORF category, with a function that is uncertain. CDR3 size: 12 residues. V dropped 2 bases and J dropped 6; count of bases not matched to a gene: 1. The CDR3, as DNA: TGCGCCAGCAGTCAAGGGGGGGGCGAGCAGTACTTC. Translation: CASSQGGGEQYF.

The chain's CDR3 is CASSTYGGEQYF. DNA of the CDR3: TGTGCCAGCAGTACTTATGGGGGGGAGCAGTACTTC. This chain connects TRBV28 to TRBJ2-7; maybe TRBD2 (6 bases). From germline, CDR1 is MDHEN and CDR2 SYDVKM. Between the trimmed V and J ends, which lost 5 bases and 7 bases, there was a span of 12 bases. The CDR3 covers 12 residues.

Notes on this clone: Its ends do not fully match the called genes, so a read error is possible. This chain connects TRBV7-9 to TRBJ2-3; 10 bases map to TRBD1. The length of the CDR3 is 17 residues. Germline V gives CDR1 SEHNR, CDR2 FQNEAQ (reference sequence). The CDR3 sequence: CSSSLTKPGQGTDTQYF. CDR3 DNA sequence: TGTTCCAGCAGCCTAACAAAGCCGGGACAGGGGACAGATACGCAGTATTTT. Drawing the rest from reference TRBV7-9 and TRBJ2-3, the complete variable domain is DTGVSQNPRHKITKRGQNVTFRCDPISEHNRLYWYRQTLGQGPEFLTYFQNEAQLEKSRLLSDRFSAERPKGSFSTLEIQRTEQGDSAMYLCSSSLTKPGQGTDTQYFGPGTRLTVL.

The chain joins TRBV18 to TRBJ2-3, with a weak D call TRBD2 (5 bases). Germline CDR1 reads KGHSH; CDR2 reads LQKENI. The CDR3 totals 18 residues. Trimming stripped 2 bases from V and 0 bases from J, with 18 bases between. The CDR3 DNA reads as TGTGCCAGCTCACCAAACATAGGGAGTGGTACGAGCACAGATACGCAGTATTTT. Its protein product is CASSPNIGSGTSTDTQYF.

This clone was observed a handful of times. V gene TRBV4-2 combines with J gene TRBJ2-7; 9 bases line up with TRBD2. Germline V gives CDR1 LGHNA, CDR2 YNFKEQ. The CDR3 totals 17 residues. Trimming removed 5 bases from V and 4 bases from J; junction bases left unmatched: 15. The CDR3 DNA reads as TGTGCCAGCAGCGTCCAAAGCCTCGGTAGCGGGAGTTACGAGCAGTACTTC. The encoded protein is CASSVQSLGSGSYEQYF.

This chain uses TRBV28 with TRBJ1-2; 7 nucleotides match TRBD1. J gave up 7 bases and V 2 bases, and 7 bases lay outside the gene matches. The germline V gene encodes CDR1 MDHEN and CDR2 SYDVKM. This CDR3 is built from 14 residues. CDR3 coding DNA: TGTGCCAGCAGTTTACCGACAGGGCGTCGTGGCTACACCTTC. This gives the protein CASSLPTGRRGYTF.

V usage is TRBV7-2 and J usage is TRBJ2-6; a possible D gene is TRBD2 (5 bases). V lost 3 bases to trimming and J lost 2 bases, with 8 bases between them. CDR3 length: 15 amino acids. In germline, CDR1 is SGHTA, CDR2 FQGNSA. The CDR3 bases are TGTGCCAGCAGCTTGATGAGGGCTGGGGCCAACGTCCTGACTTTC. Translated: CASSLMRAGANVLTF.

In nucleotides, the CDR3 is TGTGCCAGCAGCTTAGCGACAGGGGGGAATTCACCCCTCCACTTT. Amino acids: CASSLATGGNSPLHF. This chain connects TRBV5-4 to TRBJ1-6, with 9 bases matching TRBD1. V lost 2 bases to trimming and J lost 7 bases; unmatched junction nucleotides: 4. The V gene's germline CDR1 is SGHNT and CDR2 YYREEE (reference sequence). The CDR3 has 15 amino acids.